This T cell receptor (beta chain) was observed in a study of CD8 T cells in ankylosing spondylitis. General observations from the study: The clones that were linked to disease were reported to be significantly enriched in matched synovial fluid samples from ankylosing spondylitis patients. What seemed typical of ankylosing spondylitis blood was a TCR beta motif built from roughly 8 highly homologous variants. Clones linked to the disease showed a CD8+ phenotype. They occurred at relatively low frequencies in peripheral blood. Prior work had noted some motif variants in reactive arthritis blood and synovial fluid.

The V gene lost 0 bases and the J gene lost 1 base, with 17 bases spanning the gap. This CDR3 is built from 17 residues. Germline values: CDR1 DFQATT, CDR2 SNEGSKA (reference sequence). This clonotype was seen ten or more times. What it recognizes is unknown. Library preparation for TCR beta used quantitative 5'-RACE with molecular barcodes. TCRdb re-called the 5' RACE reads with MiXCR, one entry per CDR3 protein. Seen here are some 840,000 distinct CDR3 sequences, 12% observed once, and the top ten hold approximately 0.46%. The sample comprised blood, either unsorted or a sorted T cell fraction (not recorded which). This TCR came from a male donor with ankylosing spondylitis. This chain joins TRBV20-1 and TRBJ2-3; a possible D gene is TRBD2 (6 bases). CDR3 sequence reads: CSARDGRKSGGTDTQYF. In nucleotides, the CDR3 is TGCAGTGCTAGAGATGGCAGAAAATCGGGGGGCACAGATACGCAGTATTTT.